This TCR beta chain was profiled in a study of shared clonotypes between healthy human individuals (dated by TCRdb to the early 2020s). Turning to the overall study: The cohort included a few men and a couple of women between 18 and 49 years of age. For each donor, three plates each were used for CD4 naive and CD4 memory, two plates were used for CD8 naive, and one plate was used for CD8 memory. To estimate repertoire size and how much clonotype sharing occurs between individuals, the study deeply sequenced the blood TCR repertoires of several healthy adults. Libraries were prepared and TCR repertoires were sequenced by different laboratories using diverse techniques, in order to increase sequencing depth and limit assay-specific biases. Between about 0.85 and 10 billion PBMCs per donor were obtained by leukapheresis. On the study overall, not on this receptor specifically: The small number of donors limited the genetic and exposure-history diversity represented. Sampling was restricted to blood, and TCR repertoires in tissue are likely to differ from TCR repertoires in blood. Around 5.4% of naive CD4, 3.5% of naive CD8, about 2.1% of memory CD4, and approximately 0.39% of memory CD8 clonotypes were shared across several donors. Pairwise subsampling indicated that sequencing depth was expected to affect the degree of clonotype sharing among donors. Compared with non-shared clonotypes, clonotypes shared by all four sorted-subset donors had higher generation probabilities. Naive subsets generally had larger estimated clonotype richness than memory subsets. Incomplete sequencing was indicated by rarefaction of sorted-subset datasets, despite the large sequencing depth.

Taken from the germline V gene, the CDR1 and CDR2 loops are LGHNA and YSLEER. V drops 0 bases and J drops 6 bases, leaving 12 bases in between. From the cysteine through the phenylalanine, the CDR3 covers 14 amino acids. The DNA shown is the 42-base CDR3, in frame from base 1. Points on this clone: Its antigen is not yet known. Per-base qualities were not stored, and no clone one base away is much larger.

Using the deep immunoSEQ assay, TCR CDR3 regions were amplified from genomic DNA by multiplex PCR. Genomic DNA extracted from each cell subset was distributed evenly over all wells of several immunoSEQ 96-well plates, and each plate served as one replicate. Each replicate PCR for sorted subsets received roughly 200 ng genomic DNA, equal to tens of thousands of T cell genomes. Purified libraries were measured with a Qubit 3.0 fluorometer, size-checked on a Bioanalyzer 2100, and measured again with the KAPA Library Quantification kit. A separate single-read 150-cycle Illumina NextSeq 550 flow cell was used to sequence each immunoSEQ 96-well plate. Per the original workflow: The immunoSEQ output contained only junctional sequences without quality scores, so filtering could not match that applied to full-length reads. Sequences were annotated with PyIR, a Python wrapper for IgBLAST v1.9, using IMGT germline references to assign V/J genes and CDR3. Reads were removed for weak V/J assignments (E-value above 1e-6), missing CDR3, stop codons, out-of-frame junctions, or ambiguous translated residues. V3J clonotypes were defined as sequences sharing the same inferred V gene, J gene, and CDR3 amino acid sequence. The percentage overlap between two repertoires was calculated by dividing the number of shared unique clonotypes by the size of the smaller repertoire. Richness of each repertoire was evaluated using RTK rarefaction, the Chao1 estimator, and Recon v2.1 estimates of unobserved clonotypes. OLGA was used to compute generation probabilities for all TCRbeta clonotypes that the gDNA method yielded from a handful of donors. TCRdb mirrors the immuneACCESS table, restricted to in-frame sequences. Some clones are absent from its copies; in checked studies, under half trace to an unresolved V gene, and the reason for the others is unknown. From that table come the V and J calls and clone size; the DNA was used to work out D and trimming. The sample table shows 2.3 million or so clones, and 80% to 95% are seen once. The ten biggest clones cover 0.35% to 0.5% of the sample.

The donors were healthy, HIV-negative adults with no recently reported acute infections or vaccinations. Every donor was a Caucasian adult residing in Nashville, Tennessee, USA. CD4+ T cells were enriched through magnetic negative selection, after which naive cells were positively selected on CD45RA and the remaining negative fraction served as the memory subset. After blood collection by leukapheresis, PBMCs were isolated using Ficoll-Histopaque density gradient centrifugation and then cryopreserved in the vapor phase of liquid nitrogen. Analytical flow cytometry was used to check the purity and quantity of every magnetically sorted T cell population. Genomic DNA was isolated from every sorted fraction and measured by UV absorbance on a Nanodrop 2000c.

What was sequenced was naive CD4+ T cells from PBMCs. Per the publication, the cell subset or site label means: CD45RA+ positively selected. The receptor chain draws on TRBV4-3 and TRBJ2-7; the D gene assignment is ambiguous. The receptor was isolated from a man aged 18 to 30 in good health. Some clones in this sample may be carry-over from other donors' samples. In nucleotide form, the sequence is TGCGCCAGCAGCCAAGAGGGTCGCACAACCGAGCAGTACTTC. This translates into CASSQEGRTTEQYF.